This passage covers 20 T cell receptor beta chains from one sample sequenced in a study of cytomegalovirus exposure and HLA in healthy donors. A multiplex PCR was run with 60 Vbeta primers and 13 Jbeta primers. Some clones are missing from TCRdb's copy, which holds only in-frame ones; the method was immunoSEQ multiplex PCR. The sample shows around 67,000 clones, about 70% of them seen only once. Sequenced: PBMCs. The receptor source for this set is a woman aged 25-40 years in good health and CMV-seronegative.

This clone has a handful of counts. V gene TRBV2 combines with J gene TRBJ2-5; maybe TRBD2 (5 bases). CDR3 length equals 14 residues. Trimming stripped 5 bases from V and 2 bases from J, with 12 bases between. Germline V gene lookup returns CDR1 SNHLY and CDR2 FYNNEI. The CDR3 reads CASSLSSQQETQYF. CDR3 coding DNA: TGTGCCAGCAGTCTGTCTAGCCAACAAGAGACCCAGTACTTC.

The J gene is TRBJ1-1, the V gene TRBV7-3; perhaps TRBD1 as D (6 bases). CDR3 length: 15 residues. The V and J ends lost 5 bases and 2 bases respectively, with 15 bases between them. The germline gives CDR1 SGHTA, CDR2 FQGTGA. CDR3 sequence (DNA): TGTGCCAGCAGCCCCACAGGGAGGGCTAACACTGAAGCTTTCTTT. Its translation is CASSPTGRANTEAFF.

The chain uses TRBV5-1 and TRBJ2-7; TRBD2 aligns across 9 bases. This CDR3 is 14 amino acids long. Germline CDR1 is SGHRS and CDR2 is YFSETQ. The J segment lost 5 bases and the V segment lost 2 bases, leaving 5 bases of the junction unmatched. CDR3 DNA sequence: TGCGCCAGCAGCTTTAGCGGGGGCAAGAACGAGCAGTACTTC. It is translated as CASSFSGGKNEQYF.

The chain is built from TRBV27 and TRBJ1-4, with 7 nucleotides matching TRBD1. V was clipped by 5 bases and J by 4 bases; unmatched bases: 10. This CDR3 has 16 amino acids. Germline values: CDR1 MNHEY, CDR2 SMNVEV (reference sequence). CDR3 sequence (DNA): TGTGCCAGCAGTGCCCAGAGAGGGGGCTTTAATGAAAAACTGTTTTTT. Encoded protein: CASSAQRGGFNEKLFF.

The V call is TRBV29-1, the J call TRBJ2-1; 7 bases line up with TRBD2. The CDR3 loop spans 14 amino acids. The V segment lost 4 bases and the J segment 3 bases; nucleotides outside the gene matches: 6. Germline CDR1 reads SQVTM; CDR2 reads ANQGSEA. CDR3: CSVGLAEIYNEQFF. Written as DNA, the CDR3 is TGCAGCGTTGGGCTAGCGGAGATCTACAATGAGCAGTTCTTC.

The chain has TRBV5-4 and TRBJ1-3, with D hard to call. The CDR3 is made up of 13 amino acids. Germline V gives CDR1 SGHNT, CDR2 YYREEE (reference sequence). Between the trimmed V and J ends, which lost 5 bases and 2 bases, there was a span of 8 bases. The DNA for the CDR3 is TGTGCCAGCAGTGTATCCGCTGGAAACACCATATATTTT. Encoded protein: CASSVSAGNTIYF.

The CDR3 DNA is TGTGCCAGCAGTGAAGCGGCGAAGGGGACAGGGCCAGTGGGCTACAATGAGCAGTTCTTC. Its protein product is CASSEAAKGTGPVGYNEQFF. This chain links TRBV2 with TRBJ2-1; 9 nucleotides align to TRBD1. Germline CDR1 and CDR2: SNHLY and FYNNEI. The J segment lost 3 bases and the V segment lost 0 bases, leaving 15 bases of the junction unmatched. The CDR3 is 20 residues long.

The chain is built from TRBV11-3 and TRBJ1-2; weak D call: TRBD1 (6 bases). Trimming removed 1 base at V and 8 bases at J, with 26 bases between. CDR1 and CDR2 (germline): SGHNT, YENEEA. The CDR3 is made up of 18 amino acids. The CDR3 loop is CASSLGAPQGRGLRGYTF. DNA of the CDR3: TGTGCCAGCAGCTTAGGGGCCCCACAGGGACGCGGCCTTAGGGGCTACACCTTC.

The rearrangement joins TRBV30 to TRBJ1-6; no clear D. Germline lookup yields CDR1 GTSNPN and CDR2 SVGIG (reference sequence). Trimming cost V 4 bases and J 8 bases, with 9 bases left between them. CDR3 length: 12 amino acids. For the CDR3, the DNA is TGTGCCTGGACTCCCGGAGATTCACCCCTCCACTTT. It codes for CAWTPGDSPLHF.

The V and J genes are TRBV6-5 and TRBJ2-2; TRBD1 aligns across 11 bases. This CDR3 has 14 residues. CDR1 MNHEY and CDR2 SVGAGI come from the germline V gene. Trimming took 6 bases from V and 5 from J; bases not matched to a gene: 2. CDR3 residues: CASSRDRGTGELFF. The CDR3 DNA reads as TGTGCCAGCAGCCGGGACAGGGGGACCGGGGAGCTGTTTTTT.

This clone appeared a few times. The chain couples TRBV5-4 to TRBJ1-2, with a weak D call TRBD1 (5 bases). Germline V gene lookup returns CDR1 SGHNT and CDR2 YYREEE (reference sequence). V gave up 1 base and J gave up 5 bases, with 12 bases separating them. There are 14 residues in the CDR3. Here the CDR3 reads CASSLSRTTYGYTF. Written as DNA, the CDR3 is TGTGCCAGCAGCTTGTCCCGGACAACTTATGGCTACACCTTC.

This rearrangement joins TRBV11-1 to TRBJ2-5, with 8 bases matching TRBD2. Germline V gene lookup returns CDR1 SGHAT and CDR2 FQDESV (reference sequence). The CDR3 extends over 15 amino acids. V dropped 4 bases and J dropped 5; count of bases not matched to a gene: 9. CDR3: CASSSTRGAGETQYF. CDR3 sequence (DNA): TGTGCCAGCAGCTCCACGCGGGGGGCGGGGGAGACCCAGTACTTC.

In DNA form, the CDR3 reads TGTGCCAGCAGCACCGGGACAGGGTTAGGTTCCCTCCACTTT. It is translated as CASSTGTGLGSLHF. V is TRBV7-2 and J is TRBJ1-6, with 9 bases matching TRBD1. The CDR3 totals 14 residues. The junction had 10 bases not matched to a gene; V was cut back by 5 bases and J by 14 bases. CDR1 is SGHTA and CDR2 is FQGNSA in the germline V gene.

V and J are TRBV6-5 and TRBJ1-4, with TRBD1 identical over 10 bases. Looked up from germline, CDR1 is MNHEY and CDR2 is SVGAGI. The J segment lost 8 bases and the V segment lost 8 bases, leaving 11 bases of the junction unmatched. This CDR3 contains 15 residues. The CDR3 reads CASSKGGQGLEKLFF. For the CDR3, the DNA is TGTGCCAGCTCGAAAGGGGGACAGGGGTTGGAAAAACTGTTTTTT.

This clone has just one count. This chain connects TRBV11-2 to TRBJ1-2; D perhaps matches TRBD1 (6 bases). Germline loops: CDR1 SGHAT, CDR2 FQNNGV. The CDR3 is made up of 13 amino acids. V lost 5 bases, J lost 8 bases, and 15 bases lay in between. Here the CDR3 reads CASSHDRLGGYTF. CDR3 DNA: TGTGCCAGCAGCCATGACAGGTTAGGGGGCTACACCTTC.

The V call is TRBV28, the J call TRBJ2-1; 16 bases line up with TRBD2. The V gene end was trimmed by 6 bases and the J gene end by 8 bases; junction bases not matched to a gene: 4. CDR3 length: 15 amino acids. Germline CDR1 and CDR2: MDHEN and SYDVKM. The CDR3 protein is CASSPGLAGGDEQFF. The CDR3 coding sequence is TGTGCCAGCAGCCCGGGACTAGCGGGGGGGGATGAGCAGTTCTTC.

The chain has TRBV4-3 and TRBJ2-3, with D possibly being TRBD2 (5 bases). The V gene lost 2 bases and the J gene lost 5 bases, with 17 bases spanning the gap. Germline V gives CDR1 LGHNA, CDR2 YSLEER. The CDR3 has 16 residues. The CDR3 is CASSQSPLAGRDTQYF. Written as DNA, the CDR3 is TGCGCCAGCAGCCAATCGCCCCTGGCTGGGAGAGATACGCAGTATTTT.

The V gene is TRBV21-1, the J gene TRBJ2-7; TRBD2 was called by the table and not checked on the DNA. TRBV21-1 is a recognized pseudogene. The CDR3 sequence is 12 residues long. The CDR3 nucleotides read TGTGCCAGCAGCAAAGTTGCGTACGAGCAGTACTTC. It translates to CASSKVAYEQYF.

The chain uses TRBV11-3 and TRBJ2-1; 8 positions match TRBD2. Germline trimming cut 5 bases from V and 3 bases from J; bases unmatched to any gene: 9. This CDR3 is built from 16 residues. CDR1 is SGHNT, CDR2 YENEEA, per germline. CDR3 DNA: TGTGCCAGCAGCCCAGCGGCGGGGGGAATCTACAATGAGCAGTTCTTC. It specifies CASSPAAGGIYNEQFF.

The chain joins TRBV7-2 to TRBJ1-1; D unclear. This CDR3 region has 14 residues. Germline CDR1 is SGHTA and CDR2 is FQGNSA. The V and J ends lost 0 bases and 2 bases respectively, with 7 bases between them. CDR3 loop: CASSLAAGNTEAFF. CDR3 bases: TGTGCCAGCAGCTTAGCGGCAGGAAACACTGAAGCTTTCTTT.